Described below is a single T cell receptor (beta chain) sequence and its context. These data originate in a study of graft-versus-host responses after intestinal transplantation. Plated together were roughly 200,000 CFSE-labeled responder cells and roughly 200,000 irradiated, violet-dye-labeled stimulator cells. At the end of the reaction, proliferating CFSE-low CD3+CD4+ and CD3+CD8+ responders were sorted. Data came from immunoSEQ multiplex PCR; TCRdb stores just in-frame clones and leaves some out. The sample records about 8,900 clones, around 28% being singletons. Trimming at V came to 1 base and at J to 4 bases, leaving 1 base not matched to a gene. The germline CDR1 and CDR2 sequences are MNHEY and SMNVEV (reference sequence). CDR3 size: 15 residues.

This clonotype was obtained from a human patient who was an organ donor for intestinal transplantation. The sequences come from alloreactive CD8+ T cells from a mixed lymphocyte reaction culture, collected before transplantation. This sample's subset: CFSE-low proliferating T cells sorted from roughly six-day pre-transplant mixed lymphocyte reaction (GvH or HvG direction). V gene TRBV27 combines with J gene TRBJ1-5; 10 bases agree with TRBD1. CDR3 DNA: TGTGCCAGCAGTTTATGGGACAGGGGTAATCAGCCCCAGCATTTT. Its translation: CASSLWDRGNQPQHF.